Reported below is one T cell receptor (beta chain). Its specificity is not known. The PCR employed 60 Vbeta primers together with 13 Jbeta primers. Repertoires were generated with immunoSEQ multiplex PCR, while TCRdb's copy carries only in-frame clones and drops some. This table has approximately 140,000 clones, 65% to 85% appearing once. The data stem from a study of cytomegalovirus exposure and HLA in healthy donors. V shed 5 bases and J 6 bases; nucleotides not matched to a gene: 10. The germline V gene has CDR1 MNHNY and CDR2 SVGAGI (reference sequence). This CDR3 spans 15 amino acids. Study observations and caveats: Later analysis identified several of the most significant clusters that appeared linked to common viral pathogens. The authors listed 150 or so TCR beta chains as cytomegalovirus-associated. HLA allele associations emerged for around 15,000 TCR beta sequences in a later analysis, at 0.05 false discovery rate.

The source of this sequence is a woman between 40 and 50 years old in good health and CMV-seronegative. The chain has TRBV6-6 and TRBJ2-1; TRBD1 aligns across 7 bases. Sequenced material: PBMCs. The CDR3 here is CASSHRGGLSNEQFF. CDR3 in DNA: TGTGCCAGCAGTCACAGGGGCGGCTTGAGCAATGAGCAGTTCTTC.